The sample holds a few counts of the clone carrying this TCR beta chain. The data are from a study of blood T cell repertoires in COVID-19. Clones were sequenced by immunoSEQ multiplex PCR, and TCRdb holds only the in-frame ones, with some missing. The data show 200,000 or so clones, under 85% seen once. There are 14 residues in the CDR3. Trimming shortened V by 1 base and J by 8 bases, and 12 bases separated the two germline ends. CDR1 is SSHAT, CDR2 FNYEAQ, per germline (reference sequence). The sequencing sample was made of peripheral blood. The receptor comes from a man aged 55-75 years with active or convalescent COVID-19. The chain combines TRBV7-7 with TRBJ2-1, with TRBD1 as a possible D gene (5 bases). CDR3 sequence (DNA): TGTGCCAGCAGCTTAGTAGGTCAGGGCCATGAGCAGTTCTTC. Translated, it gives CASSLVGQGHEQFF. The full variable domain, rest sourced from reference TRBV7-7 and TRBJ2-1, is GAGVSQSPRYKVTKRGQDVTLRCDPISSHATLYWYQQALGQGPEFLTYFNYEAQPDKSGLPSDRFSAERPEGSISTLTIQRTEQRDSAMYRCASSLVGQGHEQFFGPGTRLTVL.